The T cell receptor (beta chain) under discussion was sequenced for a study of blood T cells in healthy people across ages. Study-level points and caveats: The authors considered diversity estimates from one million T cells to be underestimates.

Comment on this clonotype: Its target is not known.

The CDR3 totals 12 residues. Germline-derived CDR1 and CDR2 are SQVTM and ANQGSEA. With a J-beta primer mix and a sample-barcoded 5' primer, a second PCR ran about 6 to 11 cycles. Researchers report that a template-switch adaptor with 12 random nucleotides tagged each cDNA molecule. Every individual sample yielded 2.5 million or more paired-end reads (each containing CDR3). A single record per CDR3 protein comes from TCRdb applying MiXCR to the 5' RACE reads. Here the sample spans 450,000 to 650,000 distinct CDR3 sequences, 24% being singletons. These data were also filed under a second study, of T cells of mothers and their children. From that paper: The yield was over 8 million TCR beta CDR3 reads from each mother and 2.5 million to 3 million from each child.

This sequence originates from a boy between 10 and 17 years old in good health. Input material: blood. The V call is TRBV29-1, the J call TRBJ2-5, with D possibly matching TRBD2 (7 bases). The J call may be faulty, since TRBJ2-1 better matches the DNA end. The CDR3 sequence: CSGKGGIDEQFF. CDR3 in DNA: TGCAGCGGAAAGGGGGGGATCGATGAGCAGTTCTTC.